This section outlines one TCR beta chain sequence together with its context. The sample holds many counts of this clonotype. What antigen it recognizes has not been identified. No per-base quality is available; no much larger clone lies one base away. From the cysteine up to the phenylalanine, the CDR3 has a length of 15 residues. Only the CDR3 DNA is retained, 45 bases long and in frame from the first base. Here V drops 2 bases and J drops 3 bases, and the junction holds 5 bases not matched to any gene. The germline V gene (reference sequence) specifies DFQATT as CDR1 and SNEGSKA as CDR2. Library preparation employed PCR. The sequencing machine was an Illumina HiSeq 2500. TCR libraries were prepared with molecular barcoding, using unique molecular identifiers to normalize TCRbeta repertoire quantification. TCRdb reprocessed the public reads (quality trimming at Q25 with fastp, clone calling with MiXCR) and kept in-frame beta chains. Entries are consolidated by CDR3 protein sequence, retaining the most common genes and DNA. The sample includes some 200,000 distinct CDR3 sequences, with around 8.9% observed a single time. The ten largest clones take up over 4.5% of the sample.

The sample belongs to a study of T-cell reconstitution after alpha-beta-depleted transplantation in children listed by TCRdb under 2016. Turning to the overall study: Using TCR repertoire profiling, the study followed T-cell immune reconstitution in a quantitative way in children after TCRalphabeta/CD19-depleted allogeneic hematopoietic cell transplantation.

The clonotype originates from a human donor who donated a stem cell graft to a child with SCID. Sample: PBMCs from the stem cell graft donor, taken from the stem cell graft. The receptor chain draws on TRBV20-1 and TRBJ2-1, with 9 bases in between that match TRBD1. The DNA reads TGCAGTGCTAGACCCGGGACAGGGAACTACAATGAGCAGTTCTTC. It translates as CSARPGTGNYNEQFF.